The 31 T cell receptor beta chains below were found in one sample sequenced in a study of T-cell memory formation after mild COVID-19. One entry per CDR3 protein, called by TCRdb with MiXCR from the 5' RACE reads. The sample lists around 300,000 distinct CDR3 sequences, under 8.5% occurring once. Specimen: PBMCs or a T cell subset sorted from them (not recorded which). Receptor source: a man aged 18 to 30 who had mild COVID-19 (a few samples of this study predate the infection). Cell type and time point are not known.

This clonotype was picked up a small number of times. The DNA for the CDR3 is TGTGCCAGCAGCACTGGACCCGGGACAGGGTTCGGCACCGGGGAGCTGTTTTTT. Residues: CASSTGPGTGFGTGELFF. This chain uses TRBV7-3 with TRBJ2-2; TRBD1 matches at 9 bases. Germline trimming cut 5 bases from V and 4 bases from J; bases unmatched to any gene: 14. CDR1 is SGHTA, CDR2 FQGTGA, per germline. This CDR3 has 18 amino acids. The full variable domain, rest sourced from reference TRBV7-3 and TRBJ2-2, is GAGVSQTPSNKVTEKGKYVELRCDPISGHTALYWYRQSLGQGPEFLIYFQGTGAADDSGLPNDRFFAVRPEGSVSTLKIQRTERGDSAVYLCASSTGPGTGFGTGELFFGEGSRLTVL.

This clonotype was seen only a few times. The V and J genes are TRBV20-1 and TRBJ2-3, with D uncertain. CDR1 DFQATT and CDR2 SNEGSKA come from the germline V gene (reference sequence). The CDR3 has 15 amino acids. V lost 0 bases to trimming and J lost 2 bases, with 12 bases between them. The CDR3 DNA follows: TGCAGTGCTAGAGATGCCCGAGGATCCACAGATACGCAGTATTTT. Residues: CSARDARGSTDTQYF.

The V and J genes are TRBV6-2 or TRBV6-3 and TRBJ2-5, with D perhaps TRBD2 (5 bases). The germline gives CDR1 MNHEY, CDR2 SVGEGT. The V end lost 6 bases, the J end lost 1 base, and 12 bases lay between the germline ends. CDR3 length equals 14 residues. CDR3 region: CASRKSTTQETQYF. The CDR3 DNA reads TGTGCCAGCAGAAAGTCGACTACCCAAGAGACCCAGTACTTC.

This clonotype was recorded a few times. The chain recombines TRBV6-5 with TRBJ1-1; no definite D call. Looked up from germline, CDR1 is MNHEY and CDR2 is SVGAGI. The CDR3 contains 15 residues. Trimming took off 4 bases at V and 0 bases at J, with 12 bases between the two ends. The CDR3 DNA reads TGTGCCAGCAGTTGGGATGGAGAGATGAACACTGAAGCTTTCTTT. It yields the protein CASSWDGEMNTEAFF.

V is TRBV7-2 and J is TRBJ2-1; tentatively, D is TRBD1 (6 bases). This CDR3 has 15 residues. Per germline, CDR1 SGHTA and CDR2 FQGNSA. Trimming shortened V by 1 base and J by 5 bases, and 12 bases separated the two germline ends. In DNA, the CDR3 is TGTGCCAGCAGCTTAGGCCAGGGGTCGAACAATGAGCAGTTCTTC. Its protein product is CASSLGQGSNNEQFF.

Only a few counts were recorded for this clonotype. The chain has TRBV7-2 and TRBJ1-5; no clear D. This CDR3 has 14 amino acids. Per germline, CDR1 SGHTA and CDR2 FQGNSA. Trimming removed 5 bases from V and 6 bases from J, with 14 bases in between. The CDR3 DNA sequence: TGTGCCAGCAGCCCGGGCCCCTCGTCTCAGCCCCAGCATTTT. This sequence encodes CASSPGPSSQPQHF.

The genes are TRBV7-9 and TRBJ1-1, with TRBD1 matching 8 bases. V lost 5 bases and J lost 5; bases outside the gene matches: 7. There are 14 residues in the CDR3. From germline, CDR1 is SEHNR and CDR2 FQNEAQ (reference sequence). In DNA, the CDR3 is TGTGCCAGCAGCGCCAGACAGGGGCGGACTGAAGCTTTCTTT. Its protein product is CASSARQGRTEAFF.

This clonotype was seen more than once but under ten times. The chain employs TRBV29-1 and TRBJ1-1; D perhaps matches TRBD1 (5 bases). The V and J ends lost 4 bases and 6 bases respectively, with 15 bases between them. The CDR3 runs to 13 residues. Germline V gene sequence: CDR1 SQVTM, CDR2 ANQGSEA. CDR3 protein: CSVVAGLGAEAFF. DNA of the CDR3: TGCAGCGTTGTTGCGGGGCTTGGAGCTGAAGCTTTCTTT. Combining the CDR3 with reference TRBV29-1 and TRBJ1-1 gives the whole variable domain SAVISQKPSRDICQRGTSLTIQCQVDSQVTMMFWYRQQPGQSLTLIATANQGSEATYESGFVIDKFPISRPNLTFSTLTVSNMSPEDSSIYLCSVVAGLGAEAFFGQGTRLTVV.

This clonotype was recorded many times. The CDR3 DNA is TGTGCCAGCAGTTTACCGAACACCGGGGAGCTGTTTTTT. It encodes CASSLPNTGELFF. This chain joins TRBV28 and TRBJ2-2; D call uncertain. The germline gives CDR1 MDHEN, CDR2 SYDVKM. The V end lost 2 bases, the J end lost 0 bases, and 1 base lay between the germline ends. The CDR3 is made up of 13 amino acids.

The chain joins TRBV5-1 to TRBJ1-3, with unresolved D. CDR3 length: 16 amino acids. V was pared by 0 bases and J by 0 bases, with 10 bases between. Germline V CDR1 and CDR2: SGHRS, YFSETQ. The CDR3 bases are TGCGCCAGCAGCTTGGGGCAGGCTTTCTCTGGAAACACCATATATTTT. It specifies CASSLGQAFSGNTIYF.

This clonotype was counted only a few times. V and J are TRBV7-2 and TRBJ2-2; 7 bases match TRBD2. Germline assignment: CDR1 SGHTA and CDR2 FQGNSA. Trimming at V came to 2 bases and at J to 7 bases, leaving 7 bases not matched to a gene. This CDR3 is built from 15 residues. CDR3 protein: CASSLYGTTGGELFF. Written as DNA, the CDR3 is TGTGCCAGCAGCTTATACGGGACTACGGGCGGGGAGCTGTTTTTT. The complete variable domain, with remaining parts taken from reference TRBV7-2 and TRBJ2-2, reads GAGVSQSPSNKVTEKGKDVELRCDPISGHTALYWYRQSLGQGLEFLIYFQGNSAPDKSGLPSDRFSAERTGGSVSTLTIQRTQQEDSAVYLCASSLYGTTGGELFFGEGSRLTVL.

This clonotype was seen a few times. The V call is TRBV4-1, the J call TRBJ2-3; 12 nucleotides line up with TRBD2. V was clipped by 3 bases and J by 5 bases; unmatched bases: 9. There are 17 residues in the CDR3. Germline CDR1 MGHRA, CDR2 YSYEKL. Written as DNA, the CDR3 is TGCGCCAGCAGCCAGAGGACTAGCGGGGTGGGGATAGATACGCAGTATTTT. Its translation: CASSQRTSGVGIDTQYF.

A few counts support this clonotype. The chain uses TRBV19 and TRBJ2-1; D is uncertain. CDR1 and CDR2 from the germline V gene are LNHDA and SQIVND (reference sequence). The CDR3 covers 12 residues. V was shortened by 8 bases and J by 10 bases, with 15 bases between the two germline ends. CDR3 nucleotides: TGTGCCAGTGCGCCGTTGGGTGGCGAGCAGTTCTTC. Translating gives CASAPLGGEQFF.

V and J are TRBV5-6 and TRBJ1-2, with TRBD1 as a possible D gene (5 bases). Trimming shortened V by 4 bases and J by 4 bases, and 11 bases separated the two germline ends. CDR3 length equals 13 residues. Germline CDR1 reads SGHDT; CDR2 reads YYEEEE. CDR3 in DNA: TGTGCCAGCAGCCCCGGGACGTTCTATGGCTACACCTTC. Protein: CASSPGTFYGYTF.

This clonotype has a handful of counts. The genes are TRBV6-6 and TRBJ1-2, with TRBD1 as a possible D gene (6 bases). The CDR3 covers 16 residues. Per the germline V gene, CDR1 is MNHNY and CDR2 is SVGAGI (reference sequence). V lost 6 bases and J 2 bases, leaving 19 bases between the germline ends. CDR3: CASRPGHQTPNYGYTF. The CDR3 DNA is TGTGCCAGCAGACCGGGACACCAAACCCCAAACTATGGCTACACCTTC.

The rearrangement joins TRBV12-3 or TRBV12-4 to TRBJ1-5; 8 bases align to TRBD1. This CDR3 contains 13 residues. V lost 6 bases and J lost 5; bases outside the gene matches: 3. The DNA for the CDR3 is TGTGCCAGCAGAGCGGGACAGGATCAGCCCCAGCATTTT. It is translated as CASRAGQDQPQHF.

This clonotype was recorded a few times. The chain couples TRBV4-1 to TRBJ2-1; tentative D call: TRBD2 (6 bases). CDR1 MGHRA and CDR2 YSYEKL come from the germline V gene. The CDR3 totals 18 residues. The V end lost 2 bases, the J end lost 1 base, and 18 bases lay between the germline ends. In DNA, the CDR3 is TGCGCCAGCAGCCAACAAGTACCTAGCGTGTTATCCTACAATGAGCAGTTCTTC. Protein sequence: CASSQQVPSVLSYNEQFF.

The V and J genes are TRBV4-1 and TRBJ2-7; D is undetermined. The CDR3 runs 15 residues. Germline CDR1 MGHRA, CDR2 YSYEKL. V lost 0 bases to trimming and J lost 5 bases, with 14 bases between them. Here the CDR3 reads CASSQEAGSPNEQYV. In DNA, the CDR3 is TGCGCCAGCAGCCAAGAGGCAGGATCCCCCAACGAGCAGTACGTC.

The chain uses TRBV20-1 and TRBJ2-5; 8 positions agree with TRBD2. The germline CDR1 and CDR2 sequences are DFQATT and SNEGSKA (reference sequence). The CDR3 covers 15 residues. V shed 1 base, J shed 9 bases, and the junction held 13 bases outside the gene matches. CDR3 nucleotides: TGCAGTGCTAGAGTGCGGGGGGCCCCAGGGTGGGCCCAGTACTTC. It encodes CSARVRGAPGWAQYF.

The table lists this clonotype with many counts. This chain joins TRBV7-2 and TRBJ2-5, with 11 bases lining up with TRBD1. The trim removed 5 bases at V and 4 bases at J, leaving 3 bases unmatched. Germline V gene sequence: CDR1 SGHTA, CDR2 FQGNSA. This CDR3 is 14 amino acids long. In nucleotides, the CDR3 is TGTGCCAGCAGCAGAGGGACAGGGGGAGAGACCCAGTACTTC. This translates into CASSRGTGGETQYF.

Only a few counts were recorded for this clonotype. This chain connects TRBV12-3 or TRBV12-4 to TRBJ2-7, with 10 positions matching TRBD1. Trimming removed 5 bases from V and 2 bases from J; junction bases left unmatched: 6. The CDR3 is 15 residues long. This chain's CDR3 is CASSLGQGVTYEQYF. The CDR3 DNA reads as TGTGCCAGCAGTCTTGGACAGGGGGTGACCTACGAGCAGTACTTC.

This clonotype was seen only a few times. The chain recombines TRBV7-2 with TRBJ2-1; D call uncertain. This CDR3 has 13 residues. The V gene lost 5 bases and the J gene lost 3 bases, with 8 bases spanning the gap. From germline, CDR1 is SGHTA and CDR2 FQGNSA. The CDR3 bases are TGTGCCAGCAGCCCTTCGGTCTACAATGAGCAGTTCTTC. This encodes CASSPSVYNEQFF.

This chain joins TRBV25-1 and TRBJ2-3; 7 bases align to TRBD2. CDR3 length equals 14 residues. V shed 9 bases and J 0 bases; nucleotides not matched to a gene: 6. CDR1 and CDR2 (germline): MGHDK, SYGVNS. Here the CDR3 DNA reads TGTGCCAGTGGAGCGGGGCGAAGCACAGATACGCAGTATTTT. Amino acids: CASGAGRSTDTQYF. Full variable domain (remainder filled in from reference TRBV25-1 and TRBJ2-3): EADIYQTPRYLVIGTGKKITLECSQTMGHDKMYWYQQDPGMELHLIHYSYGVNSTEKGDLSSESTVSRIRTEHFPLTLESARPSHTSQYLCASGAGRSTDTQYFGPGTRLTVL.

This clonotype occurred a few times. The V and J genes are TRBV7-9 and TRBJ2-1, with a possible D match to TRBD2 (6 bases). Between the trimmed V and J ends, which lost 6 bases and 8 bases, there was a span of 14 bases. Germline V gives CDR1 SEHNR, CDR2 FQNEAQ (reference sequence). The CDR3 is made up of 13 amino acids. CDR3: CASRAGGSYEQFF. In nucleotides, the CDR3 is TGTGCCAGCAGGGCAGGAGGGAGCTATGAGCAGTTCTTC.

The DNA of the CDR3 is TGTGCCAGCAGCTTACGGGCCCCTGAGACTAGCTTCGACGATTACAATGAGCAGTTCTTC. Its translation: CASSLRAPETSFDDYNEQFF. The gene calls are TRBV3-1 and TRBJ2-1, with TRBD2 matching 7 bases. Germline V gene lookup returns CDR1 LGHDT and CDR2 YNNKEL (reference sequence). With 5 bases clipped from V and 4 bases from J, the junction kept 23 bases outside the gene matches. This CDR3 has 20 amino acids.

This clonotype has at least ten counts. The chain employs TRBV7-3 and TRBJ2-1, with 8 nucleotides matching TRBD2. Looked up from germline, CDR1 is SGHTA and CDR2 is FQGTGA. The CDR3 extends over 14 amino acids. Losses at the gene ends were 5 bases for V and 1 base for J; bases not matched to a gene: 1. CDR3 DNA: TGTGCCAGCAGCAGCGGGGGTTCCTACAATGAGCAGTTCTTC. Residues: CASSSGGSYNEQFF.

This clonotype was recorded a few times. J is TRBJ2-3 and V is TRBV6-1, with 16 bases that match TRBD2. Germline CDR1 reads MNHNS; CDR2 reads SASEGT. The CDR3 sequence is 17 residues long. V lost 8 bases to trimming and J lost 1 base; unmatched junction nucleotides: 6. In DNA, the CDR3 is TGTGCCAGCGCGGGACTAGCGGGGGGGCCGGGCACAGATACGCAGTATTTT. Translating gives CASAGLAGGPGTDTQYF.

This rearrangement joins TRBV7-2 to TRBJ1-5; D is undetermined. Germline V gene lookup returns CDR1 SGHTA and CDR2 FQGNSA. The CDR3 has 13 residues. V was cut by 7 bases and J by 5 bases, with 12 bases left in between. CDR3 nucleotides: TGTGCCAGCACCTCGACCAGAGATCAGCCCCAGCATTTT. This encodes CASTSTRDQPQHF.

As to this clonotype: A read error may be the cause here, since a much bigger clone is one base away. The chain recombines TRBV11-2 with TRBJ2-5; TRBD2 matches 9 bases. Germline loops: CDR1 SGHAT, CDR2 FQNNGV. The CDR3 loop spans 16 amino acids. In nucleotides, the CDR3 is TGTTCCAGCAGCTTATCGGCTGCGGGGGGGGAAGAGACCCAGTACTTC. Protein sequence: CSSSLSAAGGEETQYF.

This clonotype was counted many times. This rearrangement joins TRBV12-3 or TRBV12-4 to TRBJ1-6, with D possibly TRBD1 on 6 matching bases. The CDR3 is 16 amino acids. Trimming left V 5 bases short and J 4 bases short, with 15 bases between. The CDR3 loop reads CASSPGGHSYNSPLHF. CDR3 DNA: TGTGCCAGCAGTCCCGGGGGCCATTCATATAATTCACCCCTCCACTTT.

The chain is built from TRBV4-2 and TRBJ1-2; 7 positions agree with TRBD1. Trimming took 1 base from V and 6 from J; bases not matched to a gene: 5. The CDR3 is made up of 14 amino acids. Looked up from germline, CDR1 is LGHNA and CDR2 is YNFKEQ. Here the CDR3 DNA reads TGTGCCAGCAGCCAAGGGACAGGAATCGATGGCTACACCTTC. Amino acids: CASSQGTGIDGYTF.